This entry features one TCR beta chain sequence. The data are from a study of cytomegalovirus exposure and HLA in healthy donors. Use of 60 Vbeta and 13 Jbeta primers characterized the PCR. As handled by the study authors: Later analysis identified around 85 million unique TCR beta chains, roughly 11 million shared. Data came from immunoSEQ multiplex PCR; TCRdb stores just in-frame clones and leaves some out. The DNA gave D and trimming, while V, J and clone size come from that table. The sample yields around 190,000 clones, roughly 77% seen once. Donors were ostensibly healthy at sampling, although undocumented immune exposures were probable. CDR3 length equals 14 residues. CDR1 SGHAT and CDR2 FQNNGV come from the germline V gene. With 4 bases clipped from V and 2 bases from J, the junction kept 2 bases outside the gene matches.

The chain combines TRBV11-2 with TRBJ2-7; 10 nucleotides agree with TRBD1. The clonotype was recovered from a woman aged 25 to 39 in good health and CMV-seropositive. Sequenced material: PBMCs. The CDR3 sequence: CASSWDRGTYEQYF. In DNA, the CDR3 is TGTGCCAGCAGCTGGGACAGGGGAACCTACGAGCAGTACTTC.